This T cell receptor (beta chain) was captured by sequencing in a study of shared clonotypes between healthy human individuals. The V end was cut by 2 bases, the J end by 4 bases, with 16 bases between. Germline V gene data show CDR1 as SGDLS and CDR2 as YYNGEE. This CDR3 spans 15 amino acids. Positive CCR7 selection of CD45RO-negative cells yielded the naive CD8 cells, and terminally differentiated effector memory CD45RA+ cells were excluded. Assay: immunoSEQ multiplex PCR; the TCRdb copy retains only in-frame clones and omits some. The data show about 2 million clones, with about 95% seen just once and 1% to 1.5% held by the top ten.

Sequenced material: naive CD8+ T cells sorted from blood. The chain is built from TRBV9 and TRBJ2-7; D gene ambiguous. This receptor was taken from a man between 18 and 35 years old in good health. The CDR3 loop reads CASSVPYYELYEQYF. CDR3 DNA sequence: TGTGCCAGCAGCGTTCCATACTATGAGTTATACGAGCAGTACTTC.